The 27 T cell receptor beta chains below all came from one sample that was sequenced in a study of identical twins. TCRdb passed the 5' RACE reads through MiXCR, listing each CDR3 protein once. Of approximately 600,000 distinct CDR3 sequences detected, roughly 7.2% appear once; the ten largest clones hold roughly 1.6%. This sample was shared with a second study, whose subject was yellow fever vaccine responses in identical twins.

Sequencing was done on a sample of PBMCs. All receptors come from a woman under 30 in good health.

The rearrangement joins TRBV6-2 or TRBV6-3 to TRBJ2-7; TRBD2 aligns across 10 bases. V was clipped by 7 bases and J by 6 bases; unmatched bases: 12. The CDR3 length is 15 residues. Germline V gene sequence: CDR1 MNHEY, CDR2 SVGEGT. CDR3 sequence (DNA): TGTGCCAGCAACGTGAGGACTAGCGGTCGAGGCGAGCAGTACTTC. Translation gives CASNVRTSGRGEQYF.

This clonotype was observed a handful of times. This rearrangement joins TRBV10-3 to TRBJ2-1, with D perhaps being TRBD1 or TRBD2 (6 bases each). Germline V gene lookup returns CDR1 ENHRY and CDR2 SYGVKD. The CDR3 is 15 amino acids. V was pared by 10 bases and J by 4 bases, with 20 bases between. This CDR3 reads CATLTPGALYNEQFF. The CDR3 DNA sequence: TGTGCCACCCTCACCCCGGGGGCCTTATACAATGAGCAGTTCTTC.

As to this clonotype: This could be a read error, since a much larger clone is one nucleotide away. This rearrangement joins TRBV12-3 or TRBV12-4 to TRBJ2-1; a weak D match, TRBD2 (6 bases). The CDR3 runs 17 residues. V lost 5 bases and J 5 bases, leaving 22 bases between the germline ends. CDR3 residues: CASSRGPRDSNNNEQFF. The CDR3 bases are TGTGCCAGCAGTCGAGGGCCACGGGACTCGAACAACAATGAGCAGTTCTTC.

This chain joins TRBV29-1 and TRBJ2-6; possible D gene TRBD2, 7 bases. This CDR3 is built from 16 residues. V was clipped by 2 bases and J by 2 bases, with 13 bases between them. Germline CDR1 SQVTM, CDR2 ANQGSEA. The CDR3 region is CSVETLGGPGANVLTF. For the CDR3, the DNA is TGCAGCGTTGAAACCTTGGGGGGGCCTGGGGCCAACGTCCTGACTTTC.

This clonotype turned up a few times. The chain uses TRBV24-1 and TRBJ1-2; D not certain. Germline CDR1 KGHDR, CDR2 SFDVKD. The CDR3 runs 12 residues. The ends were cut back, 3 bases at V and 8 bases at J, with 9 bases in the middle. The CDR3 loop is CATSDTAGGYTF. DNA for the CDR3: TGTGCCACCAGTGATACAGCCGGCGGCTACACCTTC.

This clonotype turned up a few times. This chain uses TRBV12-3 or TRBV12-4 with TRBJ2-1, with D perhaps TRBD1 (6 bases). The CDR3 has 15 residues. V lost 3 bases and J 15 bases, leaving 24 bases between the germline ends. The CDR3 reads CASSFGRKGVTEAFF. CDR3 nucleotides: TGTGCCAGCAGTTTTGGGCGTAAGGGGGTGACTGAAGCGTTCTTC.

This chain uses TRBV10-3 with TRBJ2-3; 12 bases line up with TRBD2. Germline V CDR1 and CDR2: ENHRY, SYGVKD. The trim removed 6 bases at V and 2 bases at J, leaving 6 bases unmatched. CDR3 length: 16 amino acids. This CDR3 is CAISRTSGEDTDTQYF. The CDR3 DNA sequence: TGTGCCATCAGCCGGACTAGCGGGGAAGACACAGATACGCAGTATTTT.

This clonotype was observed at least ten times. J is TRBJ2-2 and V is TRBV15, with TRBD1 identical over 7 bases. The junction had 17 bases not matched to a gene; V was cut back by 5 bases and J by 5 bases. Germline V gene data show CDR1 as LNHNV and CDR2 as YYDKDF (reference sequence). The CDR3 runs 18 residues. CDR3 coding DNA: TGTGCCACCAGCTTCTCAGTGACAGGGATGGTCTTAACCGGGGAGCTGTTTTTT. Translation: CATSFSVTGMVLTGELFF.

The chain recombines TRBV12-3 or TRBV12-4 with TRBJ2-1; TRBD2 aligns across 11 bases. The V and J ends lost 6 bases and 13 bases, in that order; junction bases with no gene match: 5. The CDR3 totals 12 residues. The CDR3, as DNA: TGTGCCAGCAGCCGACTAGCGGGGCGCCAGTTCTTC. It is translated as CASSRLAGRQFF.

This clonotype showed up many times. The J gene is TRBJ2-3, the V gene TRBV5-6; no firm D call. V lost 1 base, J lost 12 bases, and 15 bases lay in between. Germline-derived CDR1 and CDR2 are SGHDT and YYEEEE. The CDR3 totals 13 residues. The CDR3 nucleotides are TGTGCCAGCAGCTTGCTGGGCAGTGTGTCTCAGTATTTT. Translation: CASSLLGSVSQYF.

This clonotype showed up many times. The chain uses TRBV24-1 and TRBJ2-3; 8 bases match TRBD2. V shed 0 bases, J shed 5 bases, and the junction held 3 bases outside the gene matches. The CDR3 totals 15 residues. Germline V gene lookup returns CDR1 KGHDR and CDR2 SFDVKD. The CDR3 protein is CATSDLAGGVDTQYF. DNA of the CDR3: TGTGCCACCAGTGATTTGGCGGGAGGCGTAGATACGCAGTATTTT.

This clonotype was counted only a few times. CDR3 nucleotides: TGCAGCCTTGGGATGGGGACAGGTGACTATGGCTACACCTTC. Residues: CSLGMGTGDYGYTF. The chain couples TRBV20-1 to TRBJ1-2; TRBD1 matches at 8 bases. The CDR3 has 14 amino acids. CDR1 is DFQATT and CDR2 is SNEGSKA in the germline V gene (reference sequence).

This clonotype has only a few counts. The gene calls are TRBV20-1 and TRBJ2-3; maybe TRBD2 (5 bases). V shed 6 bases and J shed 1 base, with 14 bases lying between them. The CDR3 runs to 14 residues. Germline CDR1 and CDR2: DFQATT and SNEGSKA (reference sequence). CDR3 sequence reads: CSAELVGGTDTQYF. CDR3 DNA sequence: TGCAGTGCCGAGTTGGTCGGGGGCACAGATACGCAGTATTTT.

The chain combines TRBV7-9 with TRBJ1-2, with D possibly matching TRBD1 (5 bases). The V and J ends lost 6 bases and 7 bases respectively, with 12 bases between them. Germline loops: CDR1 SEHNR, CDR2 FQNEAQ (reference sequence). The CDR3 sequence is 12 residues long. The CDR3 region has the DNA TGTGCCAGCAGTCCCGACAGTTTTGGCTACACCTTC. It codes for CASSPDSFGYTF. The whole variable domain, filled in from reference TRBV7-9 and TRBJ1-2, reads DTGVSQNPRHKITKRGQNVTFRCDPISEHNRLYWYRQTLGQGPEFLTYFQNEAQLEKSRLLSDRFSAERPKGSFSTLEIQRTEQGDSAMYLCASSPDSFGYTFGSGTRLTVV.

On this clonotype: A much larger clone lies one base from this, so it may be a read error. This chain links TRBV2 with TRBJ2-1; D is unresolved. CDR3 length: 11 amino acids. CDR1 and CDR2 from the germline V gene are SNHLY and FYNNEI. The CDR3 nucleotides read TGTGCCGGCAGTTACCAAGTGGAGCAGTTCTTC. Its translation: CAGSYQVEQFF. The whole variable domain, remainder taken from reference TRBV2 and TRBJ2-1, is EPEVTQTPSHQVTQMGQEVILRCVPISNHLYFYWYRQILGQKVEFLVSFYNNEISEKSEIFDDQFSVERPDGSNFTLKIRSTKLEDSAMYFCAGSYQVEQFFGPGTRLTVL.

This clonotype was detected a few times. This sequence joins TRBV6-1 and TRBJ2-1, with 14 positions matching TRBD2. There are 16 residues in the CDR3. The V segment lost 6 bases and the J segment 3 bases; nucleotides outside the gene matches: 4. Germline CDR1 and CDR2: MNHNS and SASEGT. In DNA, the CDR3 is TGTGCCAGCAGCCGGGGACTAGCGGGGGTCTACAATGAGCAGTTCTTC. Translation gives CASSRGLAGVYNEQFF.

The chain has TRBV5-3 and TRBJ2-1; D uncertain. TRBV5-3 is sorted into the ORF group, with uncertain function. The V gene lost 4 bases and the J gene lost 3 bases, with 17 bases spanning the gap. The CDR3 is 16 amino acids. The CDR3 spells CARSPPAGYLYNEQFF. The CDR3 DNA sequence: TGTGCCAGAAGCCCCCCAGCAGGTTACCTCTACAATGAGCAGTTCTTC.

This clonotype has more than one count but fewer than ten. The rearrangement uses TRBV27 and TRBJ2-1, with 8 bases matching TRBD2. V lost 7 bases, J lost 6 bases, and 2 bases stayed unmatched. There are 12 residues in the CDR3. Per the germline V gene, CDR1 is MNHEY and CDR2 is SMNVEV (reference sequence). CDR3 region: CASNGGVNEQFF. The CDR3 nucleotides are TGTGCCAGCAACGGGGGGGTCAATGAGCAGTTCTTC.

The chain employs TRBV18 and TRBJ2-3, with a weak D call TRBD2 (5 bases). Trimming left V 0 bases short and J 5 bases short, with 15 bases between. The CDR3 covers 16 residues. Germline lookup yields CDR1 KGHSH and CDR2 LQKENI. CDR3 protein: CASSPPPLGAGDTQYF. CDR3 DNA: TGTGCCAGCTCACCACCCCCACTAGGAGCTGGAGATACGCAGTATTTT.

This clonotype came up a few times. The J gene is TRBJ2-5, the V gene TRBV6-1; 13 nucleotides align to TRBD2. Germline V gene data show CDR1 as MNHNS and CDR2 as SASEGT. The CDR3 length is 15 residues. V trimming: 6 bases; J trimming: 3 bases; junction bases outside the gene matches: 4. The CDR3 spells CASRPTSGGKETQYF. The CDR3 DNA sequence: TGTGCCAGCAGACCGACTAGCGGGGGGAAAGAGACCCAGTACTTC.

Details on this clonotype: This may come from a read error, since a much larger clone is one base off. CDR3 protein: CACTSAGSRGEQFF. In nucleotides, the CDR3 is TGTGCCTGCACCTCGGCCGGTTCCCGTGGTGAGCAGTTCTTC. The rearrangement joins TRBV12-3 or TRBV12-4 to TRBJ2-1; D is uncertain. The CDR3 spans 14 residues. Between the trimmed V and J ends, which lost 11 bases and 9 bases, there was a span of 23 bases.

This clonotype was seen ten or more times. This chain's CDR3 is CASKTTVATNEKLFF. CDR3 DNA sequence: TGCGCCAGCAAAACGACGGTTGCAACTAATGAAAAACTGTTTTTT. The chain links TRBV5-1 to TRBJ1-4, with unresolved D. With 6 bases removed from V and 0 bases from J, the gap between germline ends came to 12 bases. Germline values: CDR1 SGHRS, CDR2 YFSETQ. The CDR3 contains 15 residues.

The chain carries TRBV10-2 and TRBJ2-2; 7 nucleotides agree with TRBD1. In germline, CDR1 is WSHSY, CDR2 SAAADI. This CDR3 has 16 amino acids. V dropped 3 bases and J dropped 5; count of bases not matched to a gene: 9. CDR3 coding DNA: TGCGCCAGCAGTGACCCACAGGGGAAGGGGACCGGGGAGCTGTTTTTT. Encoded protein: CASSDPQGKGTGELFF.

This clonotype was seen only a few times. The chain couples TRBV5-1 to TRBJ2-5; TRBD1 is a possible D gene (6 bases). There are 13 residues in the CDR3. V gave up 4 bases and J gave up 4 bases, with 11 bases separating them. Germline lookup yields CDR1 SGHRS and CDR2 YFSETQ. This chain's CDR3 is CASSQIGGETQYF. The CDR3 DNA reads TGCGCCAGCAGCCAGATAGGGGGAGAGACCCAGTACTTC.

This clonotype was recorded a few times. This chain connects TRBV15 to TRBJ1-2, with 11 positions matching TRBD1. The CDR3 length is 17 residues. With V trimmed by 4 bases and J by 0 bases, 7 bases remained unmatched. The germline V gene has CDR1 LNHNV and CDR2 YYDKDF (reference sequence). The CDR3 loop reads CATSIADRGHTNYGYTF. DNA of the CDR3: TGTGCCACCAGCATTGCGGACAGGGGGCATACTAACTATGGCTACACCTTC.

At least ten counts were recorded for this clonotype. V is TRBV19 and J is TRBJ2-7; 8 nucleotides align to TRBD1. CDR1 is LNHDA, CDR2 SQIVND, per germline (reference sequence). This CDR3 contains 12 residues. Trimming removed 10 bases from V and 4 bases from J; junction bases left unmatched: 6. The CDR3 coding sequence is TGTGCCACCCGGACAGGGCGTTACGAGCAGTACTTC. The encoded protein is CATRTGRYEQYF.

The rearrangement links TRBV20-1 to TRBJ2-5, with D unclear. Trimming left V 6 bases short and J 1 base short, with 18 bases between. CDR3 length: 15 residues. CDR1 is DFQATT and CDR2 is SNEGSKA in the germline V gene (reference sequence). The CDR3 sequence: CSAGSMTSPQETQYF. CDR3 nucleotides: TGCAGTGCCGGATCGATGACAAGCCCCCAAGAGACCCAGTACTTC.